Presented here are 4 T cell receptor beta chains from one specimen sequenced in a study of T-cell reconstitution after alpha-beta-depleted transplantation in children. TCRbeta library preparation incorporated unique molecular identifiers. TCRdb re-derived calls from the PCR reads in MiXCR, one entry per CDR3 protein. The data contain around 410,000 distinct CDR3 sequences, around 9.9% of them singletons. The material was PBMCs from the stem cell graft donor, obtained from the stem cell graft. Receptors originate from a human donor who donated a stem cell graft to a child with acute myeloid leukemia.

This clonotype was seen ten or more times. V is TRBV10-3 and J is TRBJ2-1; D gene uncertain. Per germline, CDR1 ENHRY and CDR2 SYGVKD. V was shortened by 8 bases and J by 8 bases, with 13 bases between the two germline ends. The CDR3 sequence is 12 residues long. In DNA, the CDR3 is TGTGCCATCCAAAACGGGTCTCATGAGCAGTTCTTC. It specifies CAIQNGSHEQFF.

The J gene is TRBJ1-4, the V gene TRBV5-1; unclear D gene. Trimming cost V 4 bases and J 7 bases, with 11 bases left between them. This CDR3 has 13 amino acids. Germline V gene lookup returns CDR1 SGHRS and CDR2 YFSETQ. This CDR3 reads CASSSQAGEKLFF. CDR3 sequence (DNA): TGCGCCAGCAGCAGCCAAGCGGGTGAAAAACTGTTTTTT. The whole variable domain, filled in from reference TRBV5-1 and TRBJ1-4, reads KAGVTQTPRYLIKTRGQQVTLSCSPISGHRSVSWYQQTPGQGLQFLFEYFSETQRNKGNFPGRFSGRQFSNSRSEMNVSTLELGDSALYLCASSSQAGEKLFFGSGTQLSVL.

The sample holds many counts of this clonotype. The genes are TRBV12-3 or TRBV12-4 and TRBJ2-2; 7 nucleotides match TRBD2. This CDR3 is built from 13 residues. Unmatched junction bases numbered 3, after V lost 3 bases and J lost 8 bases. CDR3 sequence: CASSFAGVGELFF. The CDR3 nucleotides are TGTGCCAGCAGTTTTGCGGGAGTGGGGGAGCTGTTTTTT.

This chain joins TRBV6-2 or TRBV6-3 and TRBJ2-3; the D is unclear. Trimming took off 6 bases at V and 0 bases at J, with 16 bases between the two ends. The CDR3 spans 16 residues. Looked up from germline, CDR1 is MNHEY and CDR2 is SVGEGT. This CDR3 reads CASSPGDFPSTDTQYF. The CDR3 DNA reads as TGTGCCAGCAGCCCTGGCGACTTCCCTAGCACAGATACGCAGTATTTT.